Below are 8 T cell receptor beta chains sequenced from a single sample in a study of blood T cell repertoires in COVID-19. The repertoire was sequenced with immunoSEQ multiplex PCR; TCRdb's copy has only in-frame clones and lacks some. The sample has 150,000 to 200,000 clones, 87% seen once. Sequencing was performed on peripheral blood. These receptors all stem from a man aged 18 to 29 with active or convalescent COVID-19.

The CDR3 protein is CATSSWALGYTF. The DNA for the CDR3 is TGTGCCACCAGCAGCTGGGCACTGGGCTACACCTTC. The chain employs TRBV15 and TRBJ1-2; no reliable D call. Germline CDR1 and CDR2: LNHNV and YYDKDF (reference sequence). CDR3 size: 12 residues. Trimming left V 3 bases short and J 8 bases short, with 10 bases between.

This clone has a handful of counts. V gene TRBV2 combines with J gene TRBJ1-1; 9 bases are shared with TRBD1. CDR1 is SNHLY and CDR2 is FYNNEI in the germline V gene. J was trimmed by 11 bases and V by 8 bases; bases with no gene match: 15. This CDR3 has 14 residues. CDR3 loop: CASAGTGPDSSAFF. CDR3 DNA: TGTGCCAGCGCCGGGACAGGGCCGGACTCATCGGCTTTCTTT.

The V call is TRBV18, the J call TRBJ1-1; D is unresolved. Germline V gene sequence: CDR1 KGHSH, CDR2 LQKENI. The CDR3 extends over 13 amino acids. Trimming left V 3 bases short and J 1 base short, with 6 bases between. In DNA, the CDR3 is TGTGCCAGCTCACCCGGGTCGAACACTGAAGCTTTCTTT. This translates into CASSPGSNTEAFF.

J is TRBJ2-7 and V is TRBV28, with 10 bases lining up with TRBD2. The germline V gene encodes CDR1 MDHEN and CDR2 SYDVKM. The CDR3 sequence is 15 residues long. The V segment lost 6 bases and the J segment 1 base; nucleotides outside the gene matches: 6. The CDR3: CASRSSGGYSYEQYV. The CDR3 nucleotides are TGTGCCAGCAGGTCTAGCGGGGGTTATTCCTACGAGCAGTACGTC.

The CDR3 nucleotides are TGTGCCACCAGTGACCCCGGCAGGGGGATGTACGAGCAGTACTTC. It is translated as CATSDPGRGMYEQYF. The chain has TRBV24-1 and TRBJ2-7; 7 bases match TRBD1. The CDR3 is 15 residues long. Germline V gives CDR1 KGHDR, CDR2 SFDVKD. Germline trimming cut 4 bases from V and 4 bases from J; bases unmatched to any gene: 9.

This sequence joins TRBV27 and TRBJ1-5, with D unclear. The CDR3 spans 13 residues. Looked up from germline, CDR1 is MNHEY and CDR2 is SMNVEV (reference sequence). V was clipped by 8 bases and J by 2 bases, with 10 bases between them. The CDR3 region has the DNA TGTGCCAGCGCCCGGTTTGGCAATCAGCCCCAGCATTTT. Encoded protein: CASARFGNQPQHF.

A few counts support this clone. CDR3 amino acids: CASSSEWEREINTEAFF. DNA for the CDR3: TGTGCCAGCAGCTCTGAATGGGAAAGGGAGATAAACACTGAAGCTTTCTTT. The chain links TRBV7-8 to TRBJ1-1; the D is unclear. The CDR3 sequence is 17 residues long. Trimming pared 4 bases from V and 2 bases from J, leaving 20 bases between. In germline, CDR1 is SGHVS, CDR2 FQNEAQ.

The J gene is TRBJ2-3, the V gene TRBV7-9, with 10 bases identical to TRBD2. CDR1 is SEHNR and CDR2 is FQNEAQ in the germline V gene (reference sequence). The CDR3 is 16 amino acids. The ends lost 2 bases at V and 3 bases at J; junction bases unmatched: 5. CDR3: CASSLSLAGVTDTQYF. CDR3 coding DNA: TGTGCCAGCAGCTTATCTCTAGCGGGAGTAACAGATACGCAGTATTTT.